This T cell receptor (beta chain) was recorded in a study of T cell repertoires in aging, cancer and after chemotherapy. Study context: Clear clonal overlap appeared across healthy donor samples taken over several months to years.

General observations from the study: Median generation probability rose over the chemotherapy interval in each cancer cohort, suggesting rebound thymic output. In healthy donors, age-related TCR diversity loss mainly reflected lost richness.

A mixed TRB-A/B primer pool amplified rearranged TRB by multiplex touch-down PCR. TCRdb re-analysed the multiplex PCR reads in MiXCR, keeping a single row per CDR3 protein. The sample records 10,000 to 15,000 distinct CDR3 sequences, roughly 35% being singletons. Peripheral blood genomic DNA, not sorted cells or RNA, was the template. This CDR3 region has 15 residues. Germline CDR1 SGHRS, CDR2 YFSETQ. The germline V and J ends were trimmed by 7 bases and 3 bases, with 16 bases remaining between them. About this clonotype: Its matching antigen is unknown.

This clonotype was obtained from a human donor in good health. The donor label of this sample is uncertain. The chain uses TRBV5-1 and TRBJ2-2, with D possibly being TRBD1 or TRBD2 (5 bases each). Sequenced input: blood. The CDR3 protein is CASGKGPRDTGELFF. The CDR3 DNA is TGCGCCAGCGGAAAGGGACCGCGGGACACCGGGGAGCTGTTTTTT. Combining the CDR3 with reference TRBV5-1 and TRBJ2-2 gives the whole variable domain KAGVTQTPRYLIKTRGQQVTLSCSPISGHRSVSWYQQTPGQGLQFLFEYFSETQRNKGNFPGRFSGRQFSNSRSEMNVSTLELGDSALYLCASGKGPRDTGELFFGEGSRLTVL.